These 25 T cell receptor beta chains originate from one sample sequenced in a study of shared clonotypes between healthy human individuals. The repertoire was sequenced with immunoSEQ multiplex PCR; TCRdb's copy has only in-frame clones and lacks some. Of about 2 million clones detected, just under 95% appear once; the ten largest clones hold around 1.2%. Naive CD8 cells lacked CD45RO and underwent positive selection for CCR7, leaving out terminally differentiated effector memory CD45RA+ cells. Sequencing was performed on naive CD8+ T cells sorted from blood. Receptors originate from a man aged 18-30 years in good health.

The chain uses TRBV2 and TRBJ1-5; TRBD1 matches at 9 bases. Trimming removed 7 bases from V and 4 bases from J; junction bases left unmatched: 2. Per the germline V gene, CDR1 is SNHLY and CDR2 is FYNNEI. The CDR3 covers 13 residues. DNA for the CDR3: TGTGCCAGCACGGGACAGGGAAATCAGCCCCAGCATTTT. Translation: CASTGQGNQPQHF.

The genes are TRBV6-6 and TRBJ2-5, with 9 bases matching TRBD2. This CDR3 contains 13 residues. CDR1 MNHNY and CDR2 SVGAGI come from the germline V gene (reference sequence). The junction had 4 bases not matched to a gene; V was cut back by 6 bases and J by 5 bases. The CDR3 is CASSIAGDETQYF. CDR3 bases: TGTGCCAGCAGCATAGCGGGAGATGAGACCCAGTACTTC.

This chain joins TRBV7-6 and TRBJ2-1; D not certain. The CDR3 is 15 residues long. The germline V and J ends were trimmed by 1 base and 3 bases, with 10 bases remaining between them. Germline V CDR1 and CDR2: SGHVS, FNYEAQ. The CDR3 protein is CASSLVAEIYNEQFF. The CDR3 coding sequence is TGTGCCAGCAGCTTAGTCGCGGAGATCTACAATGAGCAGTTCTTC.

The chain has TRBV6-5 and TRBJ2-5; D is ambiguous. The CDR3 loop spans 15 amino acids. Germline values: CDR1 MNHEY, CDR2 SVGAGI. Deletions cut 0 bases from V and 4 bases from J, with 12 bases between. In nucleotides, the CDR3 is TGTGCCAGCAGTTACTCTGGGGAACGAGGAGAGACCCAGTACTTC. Translation: CASSYSGERGETQYF.

The chain employs TRBV5-1 and TRBJ2-5; unclear D gene. CDR1 is SGHRS, CDR2 YFSETQ, per germline. The CDR3 is made up of 13 amino acids. Trimming removed 4 bases at V and 5 bases at J, with 12 bases between. Written as DNA, the CDR3 is TGCGCCAGCAGCGTTGGACCCTTCGAGACCCAGTACTTC. Amino acid sequence: CASSVGPFETQYF. The full variable domain, in which reference TRBV5-1 and TRBJ2-5 provide the parts outside the CDR3, is KAGVTQTPRYLIKTRGQQVTLSCSPISGHRSVSWYQQTPGQGLQFLFEYFSETQRNKGNFPGRFSGRQFSNSRSEMNVSTLELGDSALYLCASSVGPFETQYFGPGTRLLVL.

Worth noting for this clone: The same CDR3 can be traced to other DNA sequences in this sample. The chain uses TRBV4-1 and TRBJ1-1; 8 nucleotides match TRBD1. V lost 0 bases to trimming and J lost 2 bases; unmatched junction nucleotides: 2. From germline, CDR1 is MGHRA and CDR2 YSYEKL. This CDR3 spans 15 amino acids. CDR3 coding DNA: TGCGCCAGCAGCCAAGAGGGACAGGTAAACACTGAAGCTTTCTTT. This translates into CASSQEGQVNTEAFF.

The chain combines TRBV9 with TRBJ2-2; D ambiguous. Per the germline V gene, CDR1 is SGDLS and CDR2 is YYNGEE. The CDR3 has 14 residues. Trimming took 0 bases from V and 5 from J, leaving 8 bases between them. Here the CDR3 DNA reads TGTGCCAGCAGCGTAGATGGAATGACCGGGGAGCTGTTTTTT. Amino acids: CASSVDGMTGELFF.

The rearrangement joins TRBV4-3 to TRBJ1-2; 9 positions match TRBD1. The germline V gene has CDR1 LGHNA and CDR2 YSLEER. The CDR3 loop spans 16 amino acids. Germline trimming cut 1 base from V and 8 bases from J; bases unmatched to any gene: 11. CDR3 DNA sequence: TGCGCCAGCAGCCAAGTCCCGGGACAGGGTCTATGGGGCTACACCTTC. Its protein product is CASSQVPGQGLWGYTF.

J is TRBJ2-1 and V is TRBV6-5; 10 nucleotides line up with TRBD2. Germline V CDR1 and CDR2: MNHEY, SVGAGI. The CDR3 runs 14 residues. V lost 7 bases and J lost 7; bases outside the gene matches: 7. The CDR3 DNA follows: TGTGCCAGCATGAGCGGGAGGGCCAGAAATGAGCAGTTCTTC. As protein: CASMSGRARNEQFF.

The rearrangement uses TRBV18 and TRBJ2-7, with D maybe TRBD2 (6 bases). The CDR3 extends over 14 amino acids. Trimming pared 4 bases from V and 5 bases from J, leaving 15 bases between. Per germline, CDR1 KGHSH and CDR2 LQKENI. The CDR3 DNA reads as TGTGCCAGCTCACGGGCGGGGACGGGAAACGAGCAGTACTTC. Protein sequence: CASSRAGTGNEQYF.

The CDR3 reads CASSLAETEFYGYTF. CDR3 nucleotides: TGTGCCAGCAGCTTGGCAGAGACAGAATTCTATGGCTACACCTTC. The chain carries TRBV5-4 and TRBJ1-2; the D gene is possibly TRBD1 (5 bases). V was clipped by 0 bases and J by 4 bases, with 13 bases between them. The germline gives CDR1 SGHNT, CDR2 YYREEE (reference sequence). The CDR3 length is 15 residues.

V and J are TRBV7-2 and TRBJ2-1, with D unresolved. Deletions cut 1 base from V and 8 bases from J, with 6 bases between. This CDR3 is 12 amino acids long. CDR1 and CDR2 from the germline V gene are SGHTA and FQGNSA. The CDR3 DNA follows: TGTGCCAGCAGCTTAGGAACGTATGAGCAGTTCTTC. Protein: CASSLGTYEQFF.

J is TRBJ2-5 and V is TRBV11-1; perhaps TRBD1 as D (6 bases). Trimming took off 4 bases at V and 2 bases at J, with 14 bases between the two ends. The germline CDR1 and CDR2 sequences are SGHAT and FQDESV (reference sequence). The CDR3 length is 15 residues. CDR3 nucleotides: TGTGCCAGCAGCTCTCCCTGGACAGATCAAGAGACCCAGTACTTC. Its protein is CASSSPWTDQETQYF.

The gene calls are TRBV28 and TRBJ2-2; TRBD1 might be the D (5 bases). This CDR3 spans 15 amino acids. CDR1 is MDHEN, CDR2 SYDVKM, per germline. V gave up 6 bases and J gave up 3 bases, with 14 bases separating them. Here the CDR3 DNA reads TGTGCCAGCAGCGCGATCGACAGTTACACCGGGGAGCTGTTTTTT. Encoded protein: CASSAIDSYTGELFF.

The chain has TRBV19 and TRBJ2-4, with 7 bases aligning to TRBD1. CDR1 and CDR2 from the germline V gene are LNHDA and SQIVND (reference sequence). This CDR3 has 15 residues. CDR3 sequence reads: CATYGQEDAKNIQYF. Written as DNA, the CDR3 is TGTGCAACTTACGGACAGGAAGATGCCAAAAACATTCAGTACTTC.

J is TRBJ1-1 and V is TRBV19, with D hard to call. CDR3 size: 14 residues. The germline V and J ends were trimmed by 6 bases and 0 bases, with 11 bases remaining between them. CDR1 LNHDA and CDR2 SQIVND come from the germline V gene (reference sequence). CDR3 sequence reads: CASSSDSMNTEAFF. CDR3 nucleotides: TGTGCCAGTAGCTCAGACTCCATGAACACTGAAGCTTTCTTT.

The chain links TRBV7-9 to TRBJ2-3; 7 bases agree with TRBD1. Germline CDR1 is SEHNR and CDR2 is FQNEAQ (reference sequence). Trimming at V came to 4 bases and at J to 1 base, leaving 5 bases not matched to a gene. The CDR3 length is 15 residues. CDR3 loop: CASSSTGAGTDTQYF. The CDR3, as DNA: TGTGCCAGCAGCTCTACAGGGGCGGGCACAGATACGCAGTATTTT.

The V gene is TRBV25-1, the J gene TRBJ2-2; D is tentatively TRBD1 or TRBD2 (5 bases each). V lost 4 bases and J 6 bases, leaving 18 bases between the germline ends. This CDR3 spans 16 amino acids. The germline CDR1 and CDR2 sequences are MGHDK and SYGVNS. Here the CDR3 DNA reads TGTGCCAGCAGTGGGGAGAGTAGGGGTATCGCCGGGGAGCTGTTTTTT. Protein sequence: CASSGESRGIAGELFF.

The chain has TRBV27 and TRBJ1-2; D unresolved. Germline CDR1 reads MNHEY; CDR2 reads SMNVEV (reference sequence). Trimming pared 3 bases from V and 4 bases from J, leaving 15 bases between. The CDR3 runs 15 residues. The CDR3 nucleotides read TGTGCCAGCAGTTTCGGCCTACCTACCCTCTATGGCTACACCTTC. Its protein product is CASSFGLPTLYGYTF.

The chain is built from TRBV7-9 and TRBJ1-1; D is perhaps TRBD1 (6 bases). Germline V lookup: CDR1 SEHNR, CDR2 FQNEAQ (reference sequence). Between the trimmed V and J ends, which lost 3 bases and 11 bases, there was a span of 10 bases. This CDR3 spans 11 amino acids. The CDR3 DNA follows: TGTGCCAGCAGCTTCGGGGGGCACGCTTTCTTT. Protein sequence: CASSFGGHAFF.

The J gene is TRBJ1-2, the V gene TRBV5-1; D is possibly TRBD1 (5 bases). Germline values: CDR1 SGHRS, CDR2 YFSETQ. Trimming shortened V by 2 bases and J by 7 bases, and 21 bases separated the two germline ends. This CDR3 spans 16 amino acids. This CDR3 is CASSLRRQFPHCGYTF. For the CDR3, the DNA is TGCGCCAGCAGCTTACGGCGACAGTTCCCTCATTGTGGCTACACCTTC.

The V and J genes are TRBV30 and TRBJ1-1; D ambiguous. V lost 3 bases, J lost 5 bases, and 13 bases lay in between. This CDR3 comprises 13 residues. Germline lookup yields CDR1 GTSNPN and CDR2 SVGIG (reference sequence). CDR3 sequence: CAWRIGVGTEAFF. The CDR3 DNA follows: TGTGCCTGGAGGATTGGGGTGGGGACTGAAGCTTTCTTT.

This clone occurred once. In DNA, the CDR3 is TGTGCCAGCAGCCCCACAGGGCGAGGGGAGCAGTACTTC. Translating it yields CASSPTGRGEQYF. The V gene is TRBV6-5, the J gene TRBJ2-7, with D perhaps TRBD1 (6 bases). This CDR3 comprises 13 residues. V lost 6 bases and J 7 bases, leaving 16 bases between the germline ends. Germline CDR1 MNHEY, CDR2 SVGAGI.

J is TRBJ2-3 and V is TRBV7-3, with D unclear. V lost 2 bases and J lost 4, with 7 bases in between. Germline loops: CDR1 SGHTA, CDR2 FQGTGA. CDR3 size: 13 residues. CDR3 amino acids: CASSLLGSDTQYF. In DNA, the CDR3 is TGTGCCAGCAGCTTACTTGGCTCAGATACGCAGTATTTT.

The chain couples TRBV5-4 to TRBJ2-2, with D maybe TRBD2 (6 bases). The CDR3 covers 14 residues. Germline lookup yields CDR1 SGHNT and CDR2 YYREEE (reference sequence). V gave up 4 bases and J gave up 5 bases, with 12 bases separating them. Here the CDR3 reads CASSQTGLTGELFF. DNA for the CDR3: TGTGCCAGCAGCCAAACTGGACTAACCGGGGAGCTGTTTTTT.